This passage covers 14 T cell receptor beta chains from one sample sequenced in a study of blood T cell repertoires in COVID-19. Generated by immunoSEQ multiplex PCR, the TCRdb table keeps only in-frame clones and is missing some. The top ten hold less than 3% of the sample, which has about 180,000 clones, around 87% seen once. The sample comprised peripheral blood. These TCRs come from a woman aged 25-40 years with active or convalescent COVID-19.

The V and J genes are TRBV10-3 and TRBJ2-1; TRBD1 matches at 11 bases. CDR1 and CDR2 from the germline V gene are ENHRY and SYGVKD. J was trimmed by 7 bases and V by 6 bases; bases with no gene match: 8. CDR3 length: 15 residues. As DNA, the CDR3 is TGTGCCATCAGGGACGCCGGGACAGGGGGGAATGAGCAGTTCTTC. Translation gives CAIRDAGTGGNEQFF.

The rearrangement joins TRBV9 to TRBJ2-2; the D is unclear. The V gene's germline CDR1 is SGDLS and CDR2 YYNGEE. Trimming took off 4 bases at V and 4 bases at J, with 14 bases between the two ends. The CDR3 has 15 amino acids. The CDR3 DNA follows: TGTGCCAGCAGCTTGCTCGGGTTGAGCACCGGGGAGCTGTTTTTT. Its protein is CASSLLGLSTGELFF.

The chain couples TRBV29-1 to TRBJ1-2, with TRBD1 identical over 9 bases. With V trimmed by 2 bases and J by 5 bases, 6 bases remained unmatched. The CDR3 has 14 amino acids. Per germline, CDR1 SQVTM and CDR2 ANQGSEA. The CDR3 bases are TGCAGCGTTGAACGGGGACAGGGATTTTATGGCTACACCTTC. This sequence encodes CSVERGQGFYGYTF.

The rearrangement uses TRBV9 and TRBJ1-2; no clear D. Trimming left V 2 bases short and J 0 bases short, with 17 bases between. This CDR3 has 17 amino acids. Germline CDR1 reads SGDLS; CDR2 reads YYNGEE. The CDR3 reads CASSVSLGDQANYGYTF. CDR3 nucleotides: TGTGCCAGCAGCGTTAGTCTCGGTGATCAAGCTAACTATGGCTACACCTTC.

V usage is TRBV29-1 and J usage is TRBJ1-3; a possible D gene is TRBD1 (5 bases). The V gene lost 6 bases and the J gene lost 4 bases, with 19 bases spanning the gap. Germline V gives CDR1 SQVTM, CDR2 ANQGSEA. The CDR3 loop spans 15 amino acids. CDR3: CSVGIIGVDGNTIYF. The CDR3, as DNA: TGCAGCGTGGGGATTATAGGGGTCGACGGAAACACCATATATTTT.

The chain uses TRBV19 and TRBJ1-1; maybe TRBD1 (5 bases). Trimming took 6 bases from V and 5 from J, leaving 10 bases between them. The CDR3 sequence is 12 residues long. The germline CDR1 and CDR2 sequences are LNHDA and SQIVND (reference sequence). CDR3 DNA sequence: TGTGCCAGTAGGCTACAGGAAACTGAAGCTTTCTTT. Its translation: CASRLQETEAFF.

J is TRBJ1-1 and V is TRBV29-1; possibly TRBD1 for D (5 bases). The germline V gene encodes CDR1 SQVTM and CDR2 ANQGSEA. The CDR3 loop spans 13 amino acids. The V end was cut by 5 bases, the J end by 1 base, with 11 bases between. CDR3 region: CSVSDRKNTEAFF. In DNA, the CDR3 is TGCAGCGTTTCCGACAGAAAGAACACTGAAGCTTTCTTT.

This chain links TRBV10-3 with TRBJ2-2, with TRBD1 matching over 10 bases. The CDR3 has 15 amino acids. The V gene end was trimmed by 4 bases and the J gene end by 6 bases; junction bases not matched to a gene: 5. Germline V CDR1 and CDR2: ENHRY, SYGVKD. In nucleotides, the CDR3 is TGTGCCATCAGTGGATTGGACAGGGGGGCCGGGGAGCTGTTTTTT. Encoded protein: CAISGLDRGAGELFF.

Notes on this clone: At the DNA level, this CDR3 is encoded by other sequences in the same sample as well. The CDR3 protein is CASSPGQGDGYTF. In DNA, the CDR3 is TGTGCCAGCTCACCTGGACAGGGCGATGGCTACACCTTC. The chain is built from TRBV18 and TRBJ1-2; 8 bases fit TRBD1. From germline, CDR1 is KGHSH and CDR2 LQKENI. J was trimmed by 6 bases and V by 3 bases; bases with no gene match: 3. The CDR3 covers 13 residues.

The chain links TRBV28 to TRBJ1-1, with TRBD1 as a possible D gene (5 bases). The CDR3 sequence is 14 residues long. Germline V lookup: CDR1 MDHEN, CDR2 SYDVKM. V lost 6 bases, J lost 4 bases, and 15 bases lay in between. As DNA, the CDR3 is TGTGCCAGCAGCGTCAGGGTGAAAGGCACTGAAGCTTTCTTT. Amino acids: CASSVRVKGTEAFF.

V usage is TRBV30 and J usage is TRBJ1-4; D is undetermined. Trimming took off 2 bases at V and 10 bases at J, with 11 bases between the two ends. The length of the CDR3 is 12 residues. Germline-derived CDR1 and CDR2 are GTSNPN and SVGIG (reference sequence). CDR3 sequence: CAWSLPPGKLFF. The CDR3 DNA sequence: TGTGCCTGGAGTTTGCCACCGGGAAAACTGTTTTTT.

In its sample, this clone was seen a few times. The chain uses TRBV28 and TRBJ2-7; no clear D. The CDR3 spans 12 residues. V lost 10 bases to trimming and J lost 0 bases, with 10 bases between them. Germline V lookup: CDR1 MDHEN, CDR2 SYDVKM. The CDR3 nucleotides are TGTGCCACCCTCGACAACTCCTACGAGCAGTACTTC. This codes for CATLDNSYEQYF.

DNA of the CDR3: TGTGCCAGCAGTTTGCTCGGACAGGGGAACACCGGGGAGCTGTTTTTT. Residues: CASSLLGQGNTGELFF. V usage is TRBV27 and J usage is TRBJ2-2; 8 bases fit TRBD1. With 3 bases clipped from V and 1 base from J, the junction kept 4 bases outside the gene matches. Germline V gene lookup returns CDR1 MNHEY and CDR2 SMNVEV (reference sequence). The CDR3 has 16 residues.

CDR3 in amino acids: CSVRTSGNTDTQYF. CDR3 DNA sequence: TGCAGCGTCCGGACTAGCGGAAATACAGATACGCAGTATTTT. The chain carries TRBV29-1 and TRBJ2-3; 10 bases match TRBD2. The CDR3 length is 14 residues. Germline V gives CDR1 SQVTM, CDR2 ANQGSEA. V shed 6 bases, J shed 3 bases, and the junction held 6 bases outside the gene matches.